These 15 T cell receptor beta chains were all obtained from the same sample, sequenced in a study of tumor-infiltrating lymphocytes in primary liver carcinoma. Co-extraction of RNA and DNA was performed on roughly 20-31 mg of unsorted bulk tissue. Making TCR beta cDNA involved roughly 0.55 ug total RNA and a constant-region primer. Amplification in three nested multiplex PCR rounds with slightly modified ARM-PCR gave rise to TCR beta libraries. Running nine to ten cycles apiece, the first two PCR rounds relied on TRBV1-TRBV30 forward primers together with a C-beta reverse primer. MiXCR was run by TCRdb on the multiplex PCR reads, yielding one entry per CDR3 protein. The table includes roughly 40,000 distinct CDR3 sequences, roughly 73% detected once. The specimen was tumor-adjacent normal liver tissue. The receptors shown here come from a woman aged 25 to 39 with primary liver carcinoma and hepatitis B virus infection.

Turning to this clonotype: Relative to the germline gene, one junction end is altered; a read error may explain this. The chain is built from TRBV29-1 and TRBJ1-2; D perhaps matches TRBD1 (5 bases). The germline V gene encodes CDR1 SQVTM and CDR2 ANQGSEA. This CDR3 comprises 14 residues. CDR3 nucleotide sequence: TGCAGCGCTGAAAGGGGCAGACCTAACTATGGCTACACCTTC. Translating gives CSAERGRPNYGYTF.

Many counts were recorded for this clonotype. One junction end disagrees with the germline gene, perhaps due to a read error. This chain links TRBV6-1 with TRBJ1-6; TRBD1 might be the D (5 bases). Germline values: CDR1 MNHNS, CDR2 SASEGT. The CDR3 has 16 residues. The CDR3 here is CASSEAGGPRNSSLHF. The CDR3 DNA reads TGTGCCAGCAGTGAAGCGGGGGGACCGAGGAATTCATCCCTCCACTTT.

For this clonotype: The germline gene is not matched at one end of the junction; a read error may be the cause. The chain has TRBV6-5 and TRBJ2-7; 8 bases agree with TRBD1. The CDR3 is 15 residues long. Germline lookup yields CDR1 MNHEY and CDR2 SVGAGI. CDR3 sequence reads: CASSYSGQGLYVQYF. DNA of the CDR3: TGTGCCAGCAGTTACTCTGGACAGGGACTCTACGTGCAGTACTTC.

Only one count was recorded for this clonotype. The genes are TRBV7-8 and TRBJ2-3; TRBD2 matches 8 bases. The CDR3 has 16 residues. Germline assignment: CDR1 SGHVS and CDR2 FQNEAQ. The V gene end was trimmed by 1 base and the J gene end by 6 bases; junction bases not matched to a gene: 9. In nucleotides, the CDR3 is TGTGCCAGCAGCTTAGGATCGGGAGGGCCTTATGATACGCAGTATTTT. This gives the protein CASSLGSGGPYDTQYF.

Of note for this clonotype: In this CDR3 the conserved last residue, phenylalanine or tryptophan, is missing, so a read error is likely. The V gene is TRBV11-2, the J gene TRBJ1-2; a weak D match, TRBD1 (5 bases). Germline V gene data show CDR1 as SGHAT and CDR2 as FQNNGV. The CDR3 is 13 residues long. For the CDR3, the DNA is TGCGCCAGCAGCCTTGTCGAGGGGTTGGGCTACACCTCC. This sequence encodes CASSLVEGLGYTS.

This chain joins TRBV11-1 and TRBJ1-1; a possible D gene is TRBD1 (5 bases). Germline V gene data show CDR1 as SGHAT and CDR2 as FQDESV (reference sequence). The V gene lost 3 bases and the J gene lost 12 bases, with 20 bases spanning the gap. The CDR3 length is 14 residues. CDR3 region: CASSFGQGYTESFF. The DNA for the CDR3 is TGTGCCAGCAGCTTCGGTCAGGGCTACACTGAGTCTTTCTTT.

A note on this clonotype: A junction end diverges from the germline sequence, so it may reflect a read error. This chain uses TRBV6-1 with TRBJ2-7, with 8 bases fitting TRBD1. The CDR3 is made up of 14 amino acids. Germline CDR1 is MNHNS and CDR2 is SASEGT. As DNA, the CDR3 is TGCGCCAGCACGCATGGACAGGGAGGCTACGAGCAGTACTTC. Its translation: CASTHGQGGYEQYF.

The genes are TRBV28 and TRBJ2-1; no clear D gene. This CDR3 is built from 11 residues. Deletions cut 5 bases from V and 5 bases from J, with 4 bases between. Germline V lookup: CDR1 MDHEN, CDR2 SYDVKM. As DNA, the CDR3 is TGTGCCAGCAGTAGACACAATGAGCAGTTCTTC. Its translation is CASSRHNEQFF. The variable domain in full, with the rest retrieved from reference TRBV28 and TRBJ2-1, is DVKVTQSSRYLVKRTGEKVFLECVQDMDHENMFWYRQDPGLGLRLIYFSYDVKMKEKGDIPEGYSVSREKKERFSLILESASTNQTSMYLCASSRHNEQFFGPGTRLTVL.

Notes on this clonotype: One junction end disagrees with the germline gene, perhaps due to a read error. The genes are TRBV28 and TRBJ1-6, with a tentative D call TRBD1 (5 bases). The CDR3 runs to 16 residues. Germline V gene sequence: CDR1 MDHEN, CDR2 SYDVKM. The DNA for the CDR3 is TGTGCCACCAGGAGAGCGCGGGGCGTCGGGAATTCATCCCTCCACTTT. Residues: CATRRARGVGNSSLHF.

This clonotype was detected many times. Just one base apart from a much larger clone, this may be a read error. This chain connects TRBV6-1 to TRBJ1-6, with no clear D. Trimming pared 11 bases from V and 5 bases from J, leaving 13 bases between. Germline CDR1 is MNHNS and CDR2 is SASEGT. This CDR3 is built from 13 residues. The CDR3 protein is CAAAAGNNSPLHF. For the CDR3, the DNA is TGTGCCGCAGCGGCGGGGAATAATTCACCCCTCCACTTT.

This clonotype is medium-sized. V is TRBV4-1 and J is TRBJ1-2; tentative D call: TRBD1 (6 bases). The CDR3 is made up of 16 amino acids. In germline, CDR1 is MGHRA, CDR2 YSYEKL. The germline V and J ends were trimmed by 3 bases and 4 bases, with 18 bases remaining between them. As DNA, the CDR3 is TGCGCCAGCAGCCATCCGACAGGTGGTCGAGGCTATGGCTACACCTTC. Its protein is CASSHPTGGRGYGYTF.

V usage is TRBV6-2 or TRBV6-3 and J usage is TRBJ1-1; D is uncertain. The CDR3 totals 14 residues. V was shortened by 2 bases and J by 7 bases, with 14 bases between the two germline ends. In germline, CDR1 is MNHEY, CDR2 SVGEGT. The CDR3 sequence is CASSYKAGSIEAFF. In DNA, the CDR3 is TGTGCCAGCAGTTACAAGGCCGGAAGTATTGAAGCTTTCTTT.

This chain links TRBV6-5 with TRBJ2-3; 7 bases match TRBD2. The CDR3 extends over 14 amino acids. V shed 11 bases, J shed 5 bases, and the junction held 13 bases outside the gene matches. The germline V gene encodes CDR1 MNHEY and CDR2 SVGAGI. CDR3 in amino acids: CADIEAGTQDTQYF. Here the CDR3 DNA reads TGTGCCGACATTGAAGCGGGAACTCAAGATACGCAGTATTTT.

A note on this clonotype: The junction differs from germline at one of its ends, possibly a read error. CDR3 DNA: TGTGCCGGCAGCGGACAGGGTGGGGTCTACAATGAGCAGTTTTTC. Protein: CAGSGQGGVYNEQFF. The genes are TRBV11-2 and TRBJ2-1; TRBD1 agrees at 8 bases. CDR1 SGHAT and CDR2 FQNNGV come from the germline V gene. This CDR3 region has 15 residues.

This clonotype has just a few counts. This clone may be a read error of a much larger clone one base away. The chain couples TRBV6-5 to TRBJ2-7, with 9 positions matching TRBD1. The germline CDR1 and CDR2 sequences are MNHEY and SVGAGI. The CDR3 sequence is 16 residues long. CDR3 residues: CVSSYTGTGYGHEQYF. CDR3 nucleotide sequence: TGTGTCAGCAGTTACACGGGGACAGGGTACGGCCACGAGCAGTACTTC.